These 9 T cell receptor delta chains were sequenced from one sample in a study of γδ T cells in repeated Plasmodium falciparum infection. TCRdb fed the multiplex PCR reads to CATT. The data show tens of thousands of delta-chain clones, with 1.9% seen just once and roughly 24% held by the top ten. Flow sorting of PBMC yielded separate Vgamma9/Vdelta2+ and Vdelta2-negative gammadelta T cell populations for bulk repertoire analysis. Sequencing was carried out using gamma-delta T cells from blood. These receptors were taken from a pool of human donors (malaria-infected and uninfected, not separated).

This clone was picked up many times. A read error likely explains this, since a far larger clone differs by one base. The sample has other DNA sequences that encode this CDR3 too. The chain carries TRDV2 and TRDJ1; 7 positions agree with TRDD3. TCRdb records no J gene; here it was assigned by comparing the DNA to germline. Looked up from germline, CDR1 is GEAIGNYY and CDR2 is EKD. The CDR3 runs 16 residues. The CDR3 region has the DNA TGCGCCTGTGACACCGTGGGGGACGGGGACACCGATAAACTCATCTTT. Protein: CACDTVGDGDTDKLIF.

This clone has at least ten counts. This likely traces to a read error, being one base from a far larger clone. Other nucleotide sequences in the sample specify the same CDR3. The chain carries TRDV2 and TRDJ1; D possibly corresponds to TRDD3 (5 bases). TCRdb supplies no J gene; here it was assigned by aligning the nucleotide sequence to germline. Trimming shortened V by 0 bases and J by 4 bases, and 14 bases separated the two germline ends. CDR3 length: 15 residues. CDR1 and CDR2 (germline): GEAIGNYY, EKD. In DNA form, the CDR3 reads TGTGCCTGTGACACCGTTGGGGTGCCGATCGATAAACTCATCTTT. It yields the protein CACDTVGVPIDKLIF.

This clone has a count of ten or more. The chain has TRDV2 and TRDJ1, with 7 bases aligning to TRDD3. CDR3 length: 16 residues. CDR1 GEAIGNYY and CDR2 EKD come from the germline V gene. The ends lost 0 bases at V and 0 bases at J; junction bases unmatched: 6. CDR3 bases: TGTGCCTGTGACACCGTGCTGGGGGCTCACACCGATAAACTCATCTTT. The encoded protein is CACDTVLGAHTDKLIF.

As to this clone: The protein recorded in TCRdb matches a much larger clone and deviates from this DNA's translation at residue 18, suggesting a read error; the protein here is obtained by translating the DNA. This chain connects TRDV1 to TRDJ1, with 11 bases fitting TRDD3. The J gene is not listed in TCRdb, so it was assigned here from a DNA match to germline. The length of the CDR3 is 21 residues. Germline loops: CDR1 TSWWSYY, CDR2 QGS. CDR3 region: CALGEQSLYWGIVGPSDRLIF. In nucleotides, the CDR3 is TGTGCTCTTGGGGAACAGAGCCTTTACTGGGGGATAGTGGGTCCTTCCGATAGACTCATCTTT.

This clone showed up many times. TCRdb's protein for this DNA is that of a much larger clone and differs from the translation at residue 6, likely a read error; the protein shown is the DNA translation. The chain couples TRDV1 to TRDJ1; a weak D match, TRDD3 (5 bases). Germline values: CDR1 TSWWSYY, CDR2 QGS. CDR3 size: 15 residues. V was cut by 4 bases and J by 8 bases, with 20 bases left in between. The DNA of the CDR3 is TGTGCTCTTGGGGTCCCCCGGATATCCTCTCCCAAACTCATCTTT. Amino acids: CALGVPRISSPKLIF.

This clone was observed at least ten times. This likely came from a read error, as a far larger clone is one base away. This CDR3 is also generated by other DNA sequences in the sample. The gene calls are TRDV1 and TRDJ1, with 7 bases lining up with TRDD3. The CDR3 extends over 19 amino acids. Germline V gene sequence: CDR1 TSWWSYY, CDR2 QGS. J lost 4 bases, V lost 1 base, and 18 bases had no gene match. The CDR3 spells CALGEHIYVRWGRVDKLIF. The CDR3 DNA sequence: TGTGCTCTTGGGGAACACATCTATGTGAGGTGGGGGAGAGTCGATAAACTCATCTTT.

This clone has a handful of counts. This DNA translates differently at residue 6 from the TCRdb protein, which is that of a much larger clone; a read error is likely, and the protein shown is the DNA's own translation. The DNA of the CDR3 is TGTGCCTTTACCGATCCTTCCTACAGTGGTACTGGGGCGTACGGGTGGACCGATAAACTCATCTTT. It translates to CAFTDPSYSGTGAYGWTDKLIF. The chain combines TRDV3 with TRDJ1; 9 nucleotides agree with TRDD2. The J gene, absent from TCRdb, was called here by matching the DNA to germline. Germline-derived CDR1 and CDR2 are TVYSNPD and GDNSRS (reference sequence). The CDR3 covers 22 residues. V dropped 1 base and J dropped 2; count of bases not matched to a gene: 29. Complete variable domain (other parts from reference TRDV3 and TRDJ1): CDKVTQSSPDQTVASGSEVVLLCTYDTVYSNPDLFWYRIRPDYSFQFVFYGDNSRSEGADFTQGRFSVKHILTQKAFHLVISPVRTEDSATYYCAFTDPSYSGTGAYGWTDKLIFGKGTRVTVEP.

This clone is deemed medium-sized. The same CDR3 also results from other DNA sequences found in this sample. The chain carries TRDV1 and TRDJ1; 10 positions match TRDD3. The CDR3 sequence is 21 residues long. CDR1 TSWWSYY and CDR2 QGS come from the germline V gene. Trimming cost V 1 base and J 2 bases; bases outside gene matches: 19. The DNA for the CDR3 is TGTGCTCTTGGGGAACCCCGTTTCCTACGTAGGTGGGGGATACCAACCGATAAACTCATCTTT. Residues: CALGEPRFLRRWGIPTDKLIF.

This clone appeared a few times. A far bigger clonotype differs at one base, so this is likely a read error. Other DNA sequences in the sample encode the same CDR3. V gene TRDV2 combines with J gene TRDJ1; the D gene is possibly TRDD3 (6 bases). Because TCRdb records no J gene, it was assigned here through a match of the DNA to germline. The CDR3 length is 16 residues. Germline V gene sequence: CDR1 GEAIGNYY, CDR2 EKD. V lost 7 bases and J lost 6, with 26 bases in between. The CDR3 coding sequence is TGTGCCTGGCCCATTCCTGTCCACTGGGTCAACCATAAACTCATCTTT. Translation gives CAWPIPVHWVNHKLIF.